The sequence of this T cell receptor beta chain was determined in a study of regulatory T cells in long-lasting Graves disease. This clonotype was seen a handful of times. Germline V gene data show CDR1 as MNHNS and CDR2 as SASEGT. The CDR3 is 15 amino acids. V lost 6 bases and J 3 bases, leaving 15 bases between the germline ends. Time point specified: newly diagnosed GD, antithyroid drugs for less than 3 months. PBMC-derived RNA was used for the TCR library. To make TCR beta libraries, researchers used iRepertoire HTBI primers and Arm-PCR of CDR3 regions. TCRdb re-called the multiplex PCR reads with MiXCR, one entry per CDR3 protein. Here the sample spans roughly 560,000 distinct CDR3 sequences, roughly 16% being singletons. Separately, the same data were catalogued under a study of T cells in Graves' hyperthyroidism and ophthalmopathy.

The sequencing here drew on peripheral blood mononuclear cells (PBMCs), taken at new diagnosis, from a patient treated with antithyroid drugs. The chain links TRBV6-1 to TRBJ1-3, with no clear D. This receptor was taken from a woman between 40 and 65 years old with Graves disease. CDR3 amino acids: CASSLRGDLGNTIYF. The DNA for the CDR3 is TGTGCCAGCAGCCTCCGGGGTGATCTTGGAAACACCATATATTTT.